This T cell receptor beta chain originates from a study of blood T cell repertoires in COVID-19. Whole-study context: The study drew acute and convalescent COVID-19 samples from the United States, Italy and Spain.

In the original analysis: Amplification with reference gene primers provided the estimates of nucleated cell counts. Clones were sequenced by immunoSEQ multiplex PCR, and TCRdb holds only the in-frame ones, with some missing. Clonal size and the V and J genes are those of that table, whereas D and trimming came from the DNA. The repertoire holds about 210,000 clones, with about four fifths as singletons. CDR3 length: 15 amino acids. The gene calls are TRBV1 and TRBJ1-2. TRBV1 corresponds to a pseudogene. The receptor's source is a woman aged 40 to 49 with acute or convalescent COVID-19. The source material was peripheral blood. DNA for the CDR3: TGCACCAGCACCTTCCCCTCGGGAGCCCACTATGGCTACACCTTC. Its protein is CTSTFPSGAHYGYTF.